A selection of T cell receptor beta chains follows, all from one sample in a study of beta chain features in type 1 diabetes. Profiled with immunoSEQ multiplex PCR; TCRdb holds only in-frame clones, not every one. The table has hundreds of thousands of clones, approximately 31% seen once. Source material: naive CD4+ T cells from blood. All receptors come from a man between 18 and 29 years old in good health. Each CDR3 is given with its conserved first and last residue. A D gene is named only where the DNA matches it firmly. Clone size is stated in some rows and not others, as once, few, many or a class when expanded.

TRBJ2-7,18,few,TRBD2,TRBV9,CASSPLGVAGLFSYEQYF,TGTGCCAGCAGCCCCTTGGGTGTAGCGGGGCTCTTCTCCTACGAGCAGTACTTC
TRBJ2-7,14,.,TRBD2,TRBV7-3,CASSVAGGAYEQYF,TGTGCCAGCAGTGTAGCGGGAGGAGCTTACGAGCAGTACTTC
TRBJ2-5,15,.,TRBD2,TRBV9,CASSVGLAGGETQYF,TGTGCCAGCAGCGTAGGACTAGCGGGCGGGGAGACCCAGTACTTC
TRBJ2-7,13,.,.,TRBV29-1,CSVVESATAEQYF,TGCAGTGTTGTTGAGTCTGCGACAGCCGAGCAGTACTTC
TRBJ1-3,16,few,.,TRBV30,CAWSVRGSLSGNTIYF,TGTGCCTGGAGTGTACGGGGCAGCCTCTCTGGAAACACCATATATTTT
TRBJ2-1,14,.,.,TRBV14,CASRGGIWGNEQFF,TGTGCCAGCAGAGGGGGGATTTGGGGCAATGAGCAGTTCTTC
TRBJ2-1,16,few,.,TRBV5-6,CASSFGAGSSYNEQFF,TGTGCCAGCAGCTTCGGGGCGGGGAGCTCCTACAATGAGCAGTTCTTC
TRBJ2-7,15,.,.,TRBV7-9,CASSPRPGIPNEQYF,TGTGCCAGCAGCCCAAGGCCGGGAATCCCAAACGAGCAGTACTTC
TRBJ2-3,16,.,.,TRBV5-1,CASSLQGRLQTDTQYF,TGCGCCAGCAGCTTGCAGGGGCGCTTACAGACAGATACGCAGTATTTT
TRBJ2-5,13,few,.,TRBV7-3,CASSVGGQETQYF,TGTGCCAGCAGTGTAGGGGGGCAGGAGACCCAGTACTTC
TRBJ2-1,16,.,TRBD2,TRBV7-8,CASSLARTSGRNEQFF,TGTGCCAGCAGCTTGGCTCGGACTAGCGGGAGAAATGAGCAGTTCTTC
TRBJ2-5,15,few,TRBD1,TRBV9,CASSVDTGVLETQYF,TGTGCCAGCAGCGTAGATACAGGGGTTCTGGAGACCCAGTACTTC
TRBJ1-5,16,.,.,TRBV30,CAWSGQLPGDNQPQHF,TGTGCCTGGAGTGGCCAGCTACCTGGCGACAATCAGCCCCAGCATTTT
TRBJ2-3,15,few,.,TRBV9,CASSVVAGSTDTQYF,TGTGCCAGCAGCGTAGTGGCGGGTAGCACAGATACGCAGTATTTT
TRBJ2-5,14,.,TRBD2,TRBV29-1,CSVVRTSGRETQYF,TGCAGCGTCGTAAGGACTAGCGGGAGAGAGACCCAGTACTTC
TRBJ2-2,12,.,.,TRBV18,CASSPRVGELFF,TGTGCCAGCTCACCACGGGTCGGGGAGCTGTTTTTT
TRBJ2-4,14,few,.,TRBV5-4,CASSLRVAKNIQYF,TGTGCCAGCAGCTTGCGAGTGGCCAAAAACATTCAGTACTTC